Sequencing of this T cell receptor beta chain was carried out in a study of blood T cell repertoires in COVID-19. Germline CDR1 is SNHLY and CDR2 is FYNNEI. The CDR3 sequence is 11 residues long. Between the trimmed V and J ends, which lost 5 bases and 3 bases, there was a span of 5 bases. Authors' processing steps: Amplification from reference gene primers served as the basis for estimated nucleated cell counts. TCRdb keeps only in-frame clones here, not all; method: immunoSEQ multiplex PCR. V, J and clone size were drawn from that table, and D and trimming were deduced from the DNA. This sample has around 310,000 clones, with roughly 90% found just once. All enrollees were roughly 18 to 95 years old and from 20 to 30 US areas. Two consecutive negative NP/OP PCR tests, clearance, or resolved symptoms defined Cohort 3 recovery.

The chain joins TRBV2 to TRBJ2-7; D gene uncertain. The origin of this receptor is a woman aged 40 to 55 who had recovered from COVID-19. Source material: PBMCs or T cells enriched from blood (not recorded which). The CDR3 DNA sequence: TGTGCCAGCAGTACGAGCTACGAGCAGTACTTC. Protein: CASSTSYEQYF.